The rows below give T cell receptor beta chains drawn from one sample of a study of blood T cell repertoires in COVID-19. Profiling relied on immunoSEQ multiplex PCR, and the TCRdb table lists in-frame clones only, not all of them. The sample gives 90,000 to 100,000 clones, around nine tenths of which show up once; approximately 15% is in the top ten. The sequenced material came from peripheral blood. The receptors were sampled from a human donor in a cohort sampled during active COVID-19. CDR3s include the opening cysteine and the closing phenylalanine or tryptophan. A D gene is named only where the DNA matches it firmly. Size is omitted from some rows. Given values are once, few, many or a class for expanded clones.

clone_size: NA
v_call: TRBV28
j_call: TRBJ1-1
d_call: NA
cdr3_aa: CASSLPSRAEAFF

clone_size: NA
v_call: TRBV5-1
j_call: TRBJ1-6
d_call: NA
cdr3_aa: CASSLGQDNSPLHF

clone_size: NA
v_call: TRBV29-1
j_call: TRBJ1-1
d_call: NA
cdr3_aa: CSVEELEAFF

clone_size: NA
v_call: TRBV7-2
j_call: TRBJ2-7
d_call: NA
cdr3_aa: CASSLTGAETSYYEQYF

clone_size: NA
v_call: TRBV10-1
j_call: TRBJ2-1
d_call: NA
cdr3_aa: CASSERGALLDEQFF

clone_size: NA
v_call: TRBV24-1
j_call: TRBJ2-2
d_call: TRBD2
cdr3_aa: CATSDTGSGRALGELFF

clone_size: NA
v_call: TRBV7-9
j_call: TRBJ2-2
d_call: TRBD2
cdr3_aa: CASSREGPGELFF

clone_size: NA
v_call: TRBV3-1/TRBV3-2
j_call: TRBJ1-2
d_call: NA
cdr3_aa: CASSLGVDGYTF

clone_size: once
v_call: TRBV19
j_call: TRBJ2-3
d_call: TRBD1
cdr3_aa: CASSQGQGFTDTQYF

clone_size: NA
v_call: TRBV9
j_call: TRBJ2-7
d_call: NA
cdr3_aa: CASSLGADSYEQYF

clone_size: NA
v_call: TRBV3-1/TRBV3-2
j_call: TRBJ2-2
d_call: NA
cdr3_aa: CASSHGGRELFF

clone_size: NA
v_call: TRBV25-1
j_call: TRBJ1-1
d_call: TRBD1
cdr3_aa: CASRDLGQATEAFF

clone_size: NA
v_call: TRBV18
j_call: TRBJ1-1
d_call: NA
cdr3_aa: CASSPPGLNTEAFF

clone_size: NA
v_call: TRBV18
j_call: TRBJ2-5
d_call: TRBD2
cdr3_aa: CASSQGLAGEETQYF

clone_size: few
v_call: TRBV3-1/TRBV3-2
j_call: TRBJ1-6
d_call: TRBD1
cdr3_aa: CASRRYRAGGSPLHF

clone_size: NA
v_call: TRBV5-1
j_call: TRBJ1-1
d_call: NA
cdr3_aa: CASSRRTDTEAFF

clone_size: NA
v_call: TRBV6-5
j_call: TRBJ2-7
d_call: TRBD1
cdr3_aa: CASSTGTGAYEQYF

clone_size: NA
v_call: TRBV27
j_call: TRBJ1-2
d_call: NA
cdr3_aa: CASIGTGVNYGYTF

clone_size: NA
v_call: TRBV5-8
j_call: TRBJ2-3
d_call: TRBD2
cdr3_aa: CASSRGTSGGTSTDTQYF

clone_size: NA
v_call: TRBV6-6
j_call: TRBJ1-1
d_call: NA
cdr3_aa: CASSPPQGTEAFF

clone_size: NA
v_call: TRBV9
j_call: TRBJ2-1
d_call: TRBD1
cdr3_aa: CASSADRGSWNEQFF

clone_size: NA
v_call: TRBV27
j_call: TRBJ1-2
d_call: TRBD1
cdr3_aa: CASSLYRGTVGYGYTF

clone_size: NA
v_call: TRBV5-6
j_call: TRBJ1-5
d_call: TRBD1
cdr3_aa: CASSHGTGNQPQHF

clone_size: NA
v_call: TRBV3-1/TRBV3-2
j_call: TRBJ2-1
d_call: TRBD1
cdr3_aa: CASSQESGTGWNEQFF

clone_size: NA
v_call: TRBV5-1
j_call: TRBJ2-1
d_call: NA
cdr3_aa: CASSLRDSLYNEQFF

clone_size: NA
v_call: TRBV7-6
j_call: TRBJ2-2
d_call: TRBD2
cdr3_aa: CASSLGWLAGDTGELFF

clone_size: NA
v_call: TRBV18
j_call: TRBJ2-7
d_call: NA
cdr3_aa: CASSPVSTNYEQYF

clone_size: NA
v_call: TRBV6-6
j_call: TRBJ1-5
d_call: TRBD1
cdr3_aa: CASKGTGLNQPQHF

clone_size: NA
v_call: TRBV20-1
j_call: TRBJ1-4
d_call: NA
cdr3_aa: CSASEREKLFF

clone_size: once
v_call: TRBV29-1
j_call: TRBJ2-5
d_call: TRBD1
cdr3_aa: CSVEDGRGLQETQYF

clone_size: NA
v_call: TRBV6-5
j_call: TRBJ1-5
d_call: TRBD1
cdr3_aa: CASSHSGTVNQPQHF

clone_size: NA
v_call: TRBV6-6
j_call: TRBJ1-4
d_call: NA
cdr3_aa: CASRDGRTAPNEKLFF

clone_size: NA
v_call: TRBV6-1
j_call: TRBJ1-1
d_call: TRBD1
cdr3_aa: CASSDRQGKGTEAFF

clone_size: NA
v_call: TRBV5-1
j_call: TRBJ1-5
d_call: NA
cdr3_aa: CASSLGSAGSNQPQHF

clone_size: NA
v_call: TRBV20-1
j_call: TRBJ2-7
d_call: NA
cdr3_aa: CSARNGYEQYF

clone_size: NA
v_call: TRBV19
j_call: TRBJ1-6
d_call: NA
cdr3_aa: CASSIGDYNSPLHF

clone_size: NA
v_call: TRBV7-3
j_call: TRBJ1-1
d_call: NA
cdr3_aa: CASSSVPSGEAFF

clone_size: once
v_call: TRBV18
j_call: TRBJ2-2
d_call: NA
cdr3_aa: CASSPPGDTGELFF

clone_size: few
v_call: TRBV6-6
j_call: TRBJ1-5
d_call: NA
cdr3_aa: CASSYSQYSNQPQHF

clone_size: NA
v_call: TRBV27
j_call: TRBJ2-1
d_call: NA
cdr3_aa: CASSLSDRPFYNEQFF

clone_size: NA
v_call: TRBV27
j_call: TRBJ2-2
d_call: TRBD2
cdr3_aa: CASSFGSGGAGTGELFF

clone_size: once
v_call: TRBV6-5
j_call: TRBJ2-7
d_call: NA
cdr3_aa: CASSTGLEQYF

clone_size: once
v_call: TRBV5-4
j_call: TRBJ1-2
d_call: TRBD1
cdr3_aa: CASSLDIRQGAQANYGYTF

clone_size: NA
v_call: TRBV7-9
j_call: TRBJ2-1
d_call: TRBD2
cdr3_aa: CASSSRGGDYNEQFF

clone_size: NA
v_call: TRBV28
j_call: TRBJ1-1
d_call: NA
cdr3_aa: CASSLFPSPRGDTEAFF

clone_size: NA
v_call: TRBV5-6
j_call: TRBJ2-5
d_call: NA
cdr3_aa: CASSPWGGETQYF

clone_size: NA
v_call: TRBV20-1
j_call: TRBJ2-5
d_call: TRBD2
cdr3_aa: CSASRLAGAETQYF

clone_size: NA
v_call: TRBV28
j_call: TRBJ2-3
d_call: TRBD2
cdr3_aa: CASSSVEAGVGLAGVVDTQYF

clone_size: NA
v_call: TRBV28
j_call: TRBJ1-1
d_call: NA
cdr3_aa: CASFDTLNTEAFF

clone_size: NA
v_call: TRBV23-1
j_call: TRBJ1-6
d_call: NA
cdr3_aa: CASSHGTCHYSPLHF

clone_size: NA
v_call: TRBV5-6
j_call: TRBJ1-2
d_call: TRBD1
cdr3_aa: CASSLGTGPSYGYTF

clone_size: NA
v_call: TRBV11-2
j_call: TRBJ1-4
d_call: NA
cdr3_aa: CASSLEGSSLNEKLFF

clone_size: NA
v_call: TRBV25-1
j_call: TRBJ1-2
d_call: NA
cdr3_aa: CASLDRLSYGYTF